The rows below give T cell receptor beta chains drawn from one sample of a study of response to subunit inactivated influenza vaccine. TCRdb redid the calling of the RT-PCR reads with MiXCR, one entry per CDR3 protein. The sample includes about 650,000 distinct CDR3 sequences, 12% to 15% of them seen just once. Sequences were derived from PBMCs from blood, sampled 14 to 15 days before vaccination. The receptors originated from a man aged 45 to 65 who received an inactivated influenza vaccine. Both conserved end residues are part of each CDR3. D genes are given only for firm matches. Not all rows give a size; the values are once, few, many and, for expanded clones, a class.

j_call,d_call,v_call,cdr3_length,clone_size,cdr3_nt,cdr3_aa
TRBJ1-4,TRBD1,TRBV7-2,15,.,TGTGCCAGCAGCCCCCTGACAGGGAGAGACGAAAAACTGTTTTTT,CASSPLTGRDEKLFF
TRBJ2-7,.,TRBV14,14,.,TGTGCCAGCAGGCGTACAGGGAAATCCTACGAGCAGTACTTC,CASRRTGKSYEQYF
TRBJ2-1,TRBD2,TRBV29-1,14,.,TGCACCATAACACTAGCGGGAGGATACAATGAGCAGTTCTTC,CTITLAGGYNEQFF
TRBJ2-5,TRBD2,TRBV10-3,18,few,TGTGCCATCAGTGAGTCGAAAGGGCGGACTAGCGGATGGGAGACCCAGTACTTC,CAISESKGRTSGWETQYF
TRBJ2-2,.,TRBV6-5,15,many,TGTGCCAGCAGTTACCTGACAGGCCAGACCGGGGAGCTGTTTTTT,CASSYLTGQTGELFF
TRBJ1-1,.,TRBV11-1,16,few,TGTGCCAGCAGCCCGGCGAGTGGGAGAAGGAACACTGAAGCTTTCTTT,CASSPASGRRNTEAFF
TRBJ1-2,.,TRBV5-1,14,.,TGCGCCAGCAGCTTGTCGAGGGTTAGCGATGGCTACACCTTC,CASSLSRVSDGYTF
TRBJ2-3,.,TRBV4-2,12,few,TGTGCCAGCAGCCAAGAAAGAGCTACGCAGTATTTT,CASSQERATQYF
TRBJ2-7,TRBD2,TRBV27,13,.,TGTGCCAGCAGGAAACTAGCGGGACTCGAGCAGTACTTC,CASRKLAGLEQYF
TRBJ1-6,.,TRBV4-1,14,few,TGCGCCAGCAGACGGACCAGCCATAATTCACCCCTCCACTTT,CASRRTSHNSPLHF
TRBJ2-7,TRBD2,TRBV6-2/TRBV6-3,14,.,TGTGCCAGCAGTTACGCGGGAGTAGGTTACGAGCAGTACTTC,CASSYAGVGYEQYF
TRBJ2-1,.,TRBV5-1,14,.,TGCGCCAGCAGCTTGGGGTCGGGGGGCGATGAGCAGTTCTTC,CASSLGSGGDEQFF
TRBJ2-1,TRBD1,TRBV5-5,16,many,TGTGCCAGCAGCTTGGTGGGACAGACCTACTACAATGAGCAGTTCTTC,CASSLVGQTYYNEQFF
TRBJ2-1,.,TRBV6-2/TRBV6-3,15,few,TGTGCCACCGATAGGAGACATGGGGGCTACAATGAGCAGTTCTTC,CATDRRHGGYNEQFF
TRBJ2-7,.,TRBV4-3,13,many,TGCGCCAGCAGCCAAGAAGAAACCTACGAGCAGTACTTC,CASSQEETYEQYF
TRBJ1-2,TRBD1,TRBV7-8,13,.,TGTGCCAGCAGCCCTCAGGCCAGGGGGAGCTACACCTTC,CASSPQARGSYTF
TRBJ2-7,.,TRBV6-2/TRBV6-3,15,few,TGTGCCAGCAGTTACGGGTTCGGGGGAATCTACGAGCAGTACTTC,CASSYGFGGIYEQYF
TRBJ2-3,.,TRBV3-1,15,many,TGTGCCAGCAGCCAAGATACAACTAGCACAGATACGCAGTATTTT,CASSQDTTSTDTQYF
TRBJ2-5,.,TRBV15,16,.,TGTGCCACCAGCAGAGATCCCGGGGGGCGCGGAGAGACCCAGTACTTC,CATSRDPGGRGETQYF
TRBJ2-7,.,TRBV7-2,14,many,TGTGCCAGCAGCTTGACAGATAGCTCCTACGAGCAGTACTTC,CASSLTDSSYEQYF
TRBJ2-7,.,TRBV10-3,16,few,TGTGCCGCGAAAGGAGAACCGGGACAAGGAAACTACGAGCAGTACTTC,CAAKGEPGQGNYEQYF
TRBJ2-7,.,TRBV5-1,13,few,TGCGCCAGCAGCTGGGGAACGGATTACGAGCAGTACTTC,CASSWGTDYEQYF
TRBJ2-2,.,TRBV5-4,14,.,TGTGCCAGCAGCTTTGAGCAAGGAATGGGGGAGCTGTTTTTT,CASSFEQGMGELFF
TRBJ2-1,TRBD2,TRBV9,16,.,TGTGCCAGCAGCGTAGTGGCTAGCGGGGCCTACAATGAGCAGTTCTTC,CASSVVASGAYNEQFF
TRBJ2-7,.,TRBV11-2,13,few,TGTGCCAGCAGCTGGGGCCTTGACTACGAGCAGTACTTC,CASSWGLDYEQYF
TRBJ2-7,TRBD2,TRBV6-5,13,few,TGTGCCAGCAGTTACTCCACGGGAGGCGAGCAGTACTTC,CASSYSTGGEQYF